This T cell receptor (beta chain) was profiled in a study of kidney transplant recipient with SARS-CoV-2 infection. TCRdb recomputed calls from the reads with MiXCR, one row per CDR3 protein. The profile shows about 240,000 distinct CDR3 sequences, less than 35% of them singletons. This clonotype was observed once. It may be a read error: a sequence one base away is much more abundant. The final CDR3 position lacks the conserved phenylalanine or tryptophan, pointing to a likely read error. There are 15 residues in the CDR3. Trimming removed 4 bases at V and 0 bases at J, with 12 bases between. Germline CDR1 reads MGHRA; CDR2 reads YSYEKL.

The sequencing here drew on a blood sample, taken at baseline and around day 120 from a kidney transplant recipient. This clonotype was obtained from a male patient aged 25-45 years who had COVID-19 and was a kidney transplant recipient. Some T cells may be graft donor cells. The J gene is TRBJ1-2, the V gene TRBV4-1, with D uncertain. The chain's CDR3 is CASSLGSTTNYGYTL. The CDR3 DNA sequence: TGCGCCAGCAGCCTAGGCTCAACTACTAACTATGGCTACACCCTC.